This record concerns one T cell receptor (beta chain) sequence. This sample is part of a study of T cell changes during pregnancy in multiple sclerosis. V lost 2 bases and J 5 bases, leaving 7 bases between the germline ends. The CDR3 is 12 residues long. The germline V gene encodes CDR1 SGHDN and CDR2 FVKESK. Here immunoSEQ multiplex PCR was the method, and the copy in TCRdb shows in-frame clones only, minus some. The table lists 50,000 to 65,000 clones, over 95% of them singletons, with roughly 2.5% in the top ten. The sequencing here drew on CD8+ T cells from peripheral blood mononuclear cells, taken after pregnancy. The sequence came from a female donor with multiple sclerosis, enrolled in a pregnancy study. The chain has TRBV14 and TRBJ2-7; D is ambiguous. The CDR3 region has the DNA TGTGCCAGCAGCCAATCCTTCCACGAGCAGTACTTC. Translating it yields CASSQSFHEQYF.